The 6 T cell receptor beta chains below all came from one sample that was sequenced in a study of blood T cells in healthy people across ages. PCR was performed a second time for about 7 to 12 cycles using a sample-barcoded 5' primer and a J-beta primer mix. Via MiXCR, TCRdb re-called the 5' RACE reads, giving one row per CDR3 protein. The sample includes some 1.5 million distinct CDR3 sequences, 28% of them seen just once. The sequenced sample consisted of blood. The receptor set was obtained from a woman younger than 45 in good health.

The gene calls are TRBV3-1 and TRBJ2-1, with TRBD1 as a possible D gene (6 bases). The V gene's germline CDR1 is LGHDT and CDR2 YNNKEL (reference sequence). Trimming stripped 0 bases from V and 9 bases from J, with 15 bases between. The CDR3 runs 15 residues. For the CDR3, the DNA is TGTGCCAGCAGCCAAGATTCGCCTAGCAGGGGTGAGCAGTTCTTC. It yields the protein CASSQDSPSRGEQFF.

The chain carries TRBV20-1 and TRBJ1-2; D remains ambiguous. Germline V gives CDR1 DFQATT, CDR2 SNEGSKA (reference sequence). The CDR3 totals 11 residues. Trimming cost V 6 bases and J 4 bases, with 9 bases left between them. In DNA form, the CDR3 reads TGCAGTGCGGTCTTGGGCTATGGCTACACCTTC. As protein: CSAVLGYGYTF.

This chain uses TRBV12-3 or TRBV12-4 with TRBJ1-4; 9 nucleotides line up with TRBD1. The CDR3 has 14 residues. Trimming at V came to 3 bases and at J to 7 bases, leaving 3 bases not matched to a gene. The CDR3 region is CASSFGTGSEKLFF. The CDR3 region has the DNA TGTGCCAGCAGTTTCGGGACAGGGAGTGAAAAACTGTTTTTT.

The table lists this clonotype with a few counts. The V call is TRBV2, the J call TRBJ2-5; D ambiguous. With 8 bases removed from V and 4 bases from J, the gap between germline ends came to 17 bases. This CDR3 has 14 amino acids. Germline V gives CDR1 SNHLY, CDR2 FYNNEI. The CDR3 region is CASPTAATAETQYF. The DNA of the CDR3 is TGTGCCAGCCCCACCGCGGCCACCGCAGAGACCCAGTACTTC.

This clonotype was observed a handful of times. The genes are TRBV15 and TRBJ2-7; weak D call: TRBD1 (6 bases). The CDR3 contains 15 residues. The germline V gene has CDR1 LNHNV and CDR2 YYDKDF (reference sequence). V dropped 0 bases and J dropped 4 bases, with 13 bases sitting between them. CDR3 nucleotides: TGTGCCACCAGCAGAGAGCGAGGGACACTTTACGAGCAGTACTTC. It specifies CATSRERGTLYEQYF.

This CDR3 is CASSQAAREGGNSPLHF. CDR3 nucleotide sequence: TGCGCCAGCAGCCAAGCGGCCAGGGAGGGAGGAAATTCACCCCTCCACTTT. This chain connects TRBV4-1 to TRBJ1-6; the D gene is possibly TRBD1 (5 bases). This CDR3 comprises 17 residues. V was trimmed by 1 base and J by 7 bases, leaving 17 bases between them. Germline values: CDR1 MGHRA, CDR2 YSYEKL.